Listed below are T cell receptor beta chains from one sample, sequenced in a study of human T cells and chemical hapten exposure. MiXCR, applied by TCRdb to the RACE reads, yields one record per CDR3 protein. Altogether approximately 100,000 distinct CDR3 sequences are present, roughly 12% being singletons, with the ten largest covering roughly 1.6%. This specimen was whole blood, taken in connection with sensitization to the hapten diphenylcyclopropenone (DPC). The receptors were gathered from a woman aged 50 to 65 with alopecia areata. Some clones in this sample may be carry-over from other donors' samples. The CDR3 runs from the conserved cysteine through the conserved F or W. The D gene is left open where the match is weak. Clone size is not always given. Where it is, it says once, few, many or a class for expanded clones.

J: TRBJ2-1; D: NA; size: NA; V: TRBV5-1; length: 14; CDR3: CASSSRLANNEQFF; DNA: TGCGCCAGCAGCTCCAGACTGGCCAACAATGAGCAGTTCTTC
J: TRBJ2-2; D: TRBD1; size: many; V: TRBV11-2; length: 14; CDR3: CASSLDRNTGELFF; DNA: TGTGCCAGCAGCTTGGACAGGAATACCGGGGAGCTGTTTTTT
J: TRBJ1-1; D: NA; size: many; V: TRBV12-3/TRBV12-4; length: 17; CDR3: CASSRGPTMGAHTEAFF; DNA: TGTGCCAGCAGTAGGGGACCTACGATGGGCGCACACACTGAAGCTTTCTTT
J: TRBJ2-1; D: TRBD2; size: NA; V: TRBV6-2/TRBV6-3; length: 16; CDR3: CASSYITSGSHGEQFF; DNA: TGTGCCAGCAGTTACATCACTAGCGGGAGTCACGGTGAGCAGTTCTTC
J: TRBJ2-2; D: NA; size: few; V: TRBV7-2; length: 16; CDR3: CASSENPHSGTGELFF; DNA: TGTGCCAGCAGCGAGAACCCCCACAGTGGCACCGGGGAGCTGTTTTTT
J: TRBJ2-1; D: TRBD1; size: NA; V: TRBV29-1; length: 14; CDR3: CSVGPDRGTSEQFF; DNA: TGCAGCGTGGGTCCGGACAGGGGGACAAGTGAGCAGTTCTTC
J: TRBJ1-1; D: NA; size: many; V: TRBV4-1; length: 14; CDR3: CASSPRGAGTEAFF; DNA: TGCGCCAGCAGCCCCCGGGGTGCGGGTACTGAAGCTTTCTTT
J: TRBJ2-1; D: NA; size: NA; V: TRBV3-1; length: 14; CDR3: CASTQGRSYNEQFF; DNA: TGTGCCAGCACCCAAGGACGCTCCTACAATGAGCAGTTCTTC
J: TRBJ2-3; D: TRBD2; size: NA; V: TRBV29-1; length: 13; CDR3: CSVAGGSLDTQYF; DNA: TGCAGCGTTGCGGGCGGGAGTCTAGATACGCAGTATTTT
J: TRBJ2-5; D: NA; size: few; V: TRBV5-6; length: 17; CDR3: CASSLAGRTLAQETQYF; DNA: TGTGCCAGCAGCTTGGCCGGTCGGACTCTGGCCCAAGAGACCCAGTACTTC
J: TRBJ2-5; D: NA; size: few; V: TRBV6-5; length: 14; CDR3: CASSYSKGGETQYF; DNA: TGTGCCAGCAGTTACTCGAAGGGTGGGGAGACCCAGTACTTC
J: TRBJ2-1; D: NA; size: few; V: TRBV20-1; length: 17; CDR3: CSARDSLGTSSYNEQFF; DNA: TGCAGTGCTAGAGATAGTCTGGGAACGAGCTCCTACAATGAGCAGTTCTTC
J: TRBJ2-3; D: NA; size: few; V: TRBV4-2; length: 16; CDR3: CASSQQGRLSTDTQYF; DNA: TGTGCCAGCAGCCAACAGGGCAGACTTAGCACAGATACGCAGTATTTT
J: TRBJ1-6; D: NA; size: few; V: TRBV4-2; length: 13; CDR3: CASSQAGGRALHF; DNA: TGTGCCAGCAGCCAAGCTGGGGGCAGGGCCCTCCACTTT
J: TRBJ2-5; D: NA; size: NA; V: TRBV7-7; length: 16; CDR3: CASSRGQGGGQETQYF; DNA: TGTGCTAGCAGCCGCGGACAGGGCGGGGGGCAAGAGACCCAGTACTTC
J: TRBJ2-1; D: NA; size: NA; V: TRBV11-2; length: 15; CDR3: CVSSATGFSYNEQFF; DNA: TGTGTCAGCAGCGCGACAGGCTTCTCCTACAATGAGCAGTTCTTC
J: TRBJ1-1; D: NA; size: NA; V: TRBV29-1; length: 12; CDR3: CSVGIGNTEAFF; DNA: TGCAGCGTGGGTATTGGAAACACTGAAGCTTTCTTT
J: TRBJ2-1; D: NA; size: few; V: TRBV7-2; length: 14; CDR3: CASSSPQEFNEQFF; DNA: TGTGCCAGCAGCTCCCCACAGGAATTCAATGAGCAGTTCTTC
J: TRBJ2-7; D: NA; size: many; V: TRBV9; length: 15; CDR3: CASSVGTRPSYEQYF; DNA: TGTGCCAGCAGCGTAGGGACCCGACCTTCCTACGAGCAGTACTTC
J: TRBJ2-1; D: TRBD2; size: few; V: TRBV5-4; length: 16; CDR3: CASSLASSGGAREQFF; DNA: TGTGCCAGCAGCTTGGCCTCTAGCGGGGGGGCCAGAGAGCAGTTCTTC
J: TRBJ2-1; D: NA; size: NA; V: TRBV6-6; length: 13; CDR3: CASSYSPPDEQFF; DNA: TGTGCCAGCAGTTACTCCCCGCCGGATGAGCAGTTCTTC
J: TRBJ2-7; D: NA; size: few; V: TRBV5-6; length: 15; CDR3: CASSLYGGAGYEQYF; DNA: TGTGCCAGCAGCTTGTACGGCGGGGCAGGGTACGAGCAGTACTTC
J: TRBJ2-2; D: NA; size: many; V: TRBV28; length: 14; CDR3: CASSLNQGTGELFF; DNA: TGTGCCAGCAGTTTAAACCAGGGAACCGGGGAGCTGTTTTTT
J: TRBJ1-5; D: NA; size: few; V: TRBV27; length: 13; CDR3: CASSLAGSQPQHF; DNA: TGTGCCAGCAGTTTAGCGGGAAGTCAGCCCCAGCATTTT
J: TRBJ2-3; D: NA; size: once; V: TRBV2; length: 14; CDR3: CASSAGLPPDTQYF; DNA: TGTGCCAGCAGTGCCGGCTTACCGCCAGATACGCAGTATTTT
J: TRBJ2-2; D: NA; size: few; V: TRBV7-6; length: 19; CDR3: CASSLANSDSTKSAGELFF; DNA: TGTGCCAGCAGCTTAGCGAATTCTGACAGCACCAAGTCGGCCGGGGAGCTGTTTTTT
J: TRBJ2-4; D: NA; size: few; V: TRBV6-2/TRBV6-3; length: 14; CDR3: CASSLTVAKNIQYF; DNA: TGTGCCAGCTCCTTGACAGTAGCCAAAAACATTCAGTACTTC
J: TRBJ2-1; D: NA; size: few; V: TRBV12-3/TRBV12-4; length: 15; CDR3: CASSLRGTRYNEQFF; DNA: TGTGCCAGCAGCCTTAGAGGGACGCGTTACAATGAGCAGTTCTTC
J: TRBJ1-5; D: NA; size: many; V: TRBV4-3; length: 13; CDR3: CASSQESGQPQHF; DNA: TGCGCCAGCAGCCAAGAATCCGGTCAGCCCCAGCATTTT
J: TRBJ1-4; D: NA; size: NA; V: TRBV29-1; length: 15; CDR3: CSVLSQVSKDEKLFF; DNA: TGCAGCGTTCTATCGCAGGTCTCCAAGGATGAAAAACTGTTTTTT
J: TRBJ2-3; D: NA; size: few; V: TRBV5-1; length: 14; CDR3: CASSSVWGVDTQYF; DNA: TGCGCCAGCAGCTCAGTTTGGGGAGTAGATACGCAGTATTTT